The 15 T cell receptor beta chains presented below share a single source sample, sequenced in a study of beta chain features in type 1 diabetes. Investigators reverse transcribed all isolated RNA, so they sequenced expressed TCRB transcripts. The data were produced by immunoSEQ multiplex PCR, yet TCRdb's version contains in-frame clones alone and is incomplete. The sample contains 200,000 to 250,000 clones, around 10% of which appear only once. Input material: naive CD4+ T cells from blood. The receptors were gathered from a young woman in good health.

This clone turned up a few times. The chain uses TRBV5-4 and TRBJ2-5, with D possibly matching TRBD2 (5 bases). Germline CDR1 and CDR2: SGHNT and YYREEE (reference sequence). Trimming removed 3 bases from V and 5 bases from J, with 11 bases in between. This CDR3 comprises 13 residues. CDR3 region: CASSSNRGETQYF. The CDR3 DNA is TGTGCCAGCAGCTCGAACCGCGGGGAGACCCAGTACTTC. The full variable domain, completed using reference TRBV5-4 and TRBJ2-5, is ETGVTQSPTHLIKTRGQQVTLRCSSQSGHNTVSWYQQALGQGPQFIFQYYREEENGRGNFPPRFSGLQFPNYSSELNVNALELDDSALYLCASSSNRGETQYFGPGTRLLVL.

At least ten counts were recorded for this clone. V gene TRBV4-1 combines with J gene TRBJ2-5; 7 nucleotides line up with TRBD2. CDR3 size: 14 residues. Germline trimming cut 4 bases from V and 1 base from J; bases unmatched to any gene: 3. Germline-derived CDR1 and CDR2 are MGHRA and YSYEKL. The CDR3 is CASSPPSGQETQYF. CDR3 coding DNA: TGCGCCAGCAGCCCACCTAGCGGCCAAGAGACCCAGTACTTC.

A few counts support this clone. CDR3 nucleotide sequence: TGTGCCAGCAGCTTGACTAGCGGGGTCGGGGAGACCCAGTACTTC. Protein sequence: CASSLTSGVGETQYF. This rearrangement joins TRBV6-5 to TRBJ2-5, with TRBD2 identical over 11 bases. After removal of 6 bases from V and 5 bases from J, the junction contained 8 bases not matched to a gene. From germline, CDR1 is MNHEY and CDR2 SVGAGI. The CDR3 runs to 15 residues.

The chain couples TRBV30 to TRBJ2-6; TRBD1 matches at 9 bases. This CDR3 region has 16 residues. The V segment lost 7 bases and the J segment 2 bases; nucleotides outside the gene matches: 9. Germline V gene data show CDR1 as GTSNPN and CDR2 as SVGIG (reference sequence). The CDR3 loop is CASGQGRIPGANVLTF. In DNA form, the CDR3 reads TGTGCCTCAGGACAGGGGAGAATACCTGGGGCCAACGTCCTGACTTTC.

This clone showed up just a few times. The rearrangement uses TRBV27 and TRBJ2-5; 9 bases map to TRBD2. The CDR3 spans 17 residues. Germline CDR1 and CDR2: MNHEY and SMNVEV (reference sequence). V lost 5 bases to trimming and J lost 5 bases; unmatched junction nucleotides: 15. The CDR3 DNA reads TGTGCCAGCAGTCCCATAGCGGGAGACGGGGGCTATGAGACCCAGTACTTC. Its protein is CASSPIAGDGGYETQYF.

This clone was counted between two and nine times. The CDR3 region is CASRTIGGGMLEQYF. CDR3 DNA: TGTGCCAGCAGGACAATCGGCGGGGGAATGCTCGAGCAGTACTTC. The chain has TRBV6-6 and TRBJ2-7; TRBD2 matches 7 bases. Germline loops: CDR1 MNHNY, CDR2 SVGAGI (reference sequence). This CDR3 has 15 amino acids. V shed 6 bases and J 6 bases; nucleotides not matched to a gene: 14.

The gene calls are TRBV7-8 and TRBJ2-2, with TRBD2 matching 9 bases. Germline V gene data show CDR1 as SGHVS and CDR2 as FQNEAQ. J was trimmed by 7 bases and V by 0 bases; bases with no gene match: 12. CDR3 size: 18 residues. In DNA form, the CDR3 reads TGTGCCAGCAGCTTAGCAGGGCTAGCGGGGCGGCCGGGCGGGGAGCTGTTTTTT. This sequence encodes CASSLAGLAGRPGGELFF. The full variable domain, in which reference TRBV7-8 and TRBJ2-2 provide the parts outside the CDR3, is GAGVSQSPRYKVAKRGQDVALRCDPISGHVSLFWYQQALGQGPEFLTYFQNEAQLDKSGLPSDRFFAERPEGSVSTLKIQRTQQEDSAVYLCASSLAGLAGRPGGELFFGEGSRLTVL.

The CDR3 sequence is CASSDRQGTQYGYTF. The DNA for the CDR3 is TGTGCCAGCAGTGACCGACAGGGGACTCAGTATGGCTACACCTTC. The chain is built from TRBV6-1 and TRBJ1-2; 8 bases agree with TRBD1. V dropped 3 bases and J dropped 5; count of bases not matched to a gene: 8. Germline loops: CDR1 MNHNS, CDR2 SASEGT. This CDR3 contains 15 residues.

Only a few counts were recorded for this clone. V and J are TRBV5-1 and TRBJ2-7, with D maybe TRBD1 (5 bases). This CDR3 has 14 amino acids. Germline CDR1 and CDR2: SGHRS and YFSETQ. V lost 0 bases, J lost 5 bases, and 12 bases lay in between. CDR3: CASSLAGRVNEQYF. Written as DNA, the CDR3 is TGCGCCAGCAGCTTGGCCGGCAGGGTGAACGAGCAGTACTTC.

The V and J genes are TRBV30 and TRBJ1-2, with TRBD1 identical over 7 bases. Losses at the gene ends were 2 bases for V and 2 bases for J; bases not matched to a gene: 5. Germline CDR1 is GTSNPN and CDR2 is SVGIG (reference sequence). The CDR3 length is 14 residues. This chain's CDR3 is CAWSLSGQNYGYTF. CDR3 DNA sequence: TGTGCCTGGAGTTTGTCGGGACAGAACTATGGCTACACCTTC.

The rearrangement joins TRBV11-1 to TRBJ2-7; 7 bases are a match to TRBD1. With 5 bases clipped from V and 5 bases from J, the junction kept 12 bases outside the gene matches. The CDR3 is made up of 15 amino acids. Germline CDR1 is SGHAT and CDR2 is FQDESV (reference sequence). Written as DNA, the CDR3 is TGTGCCAGCAGCCGCGGACAGGTGATTTATAACGAGCAGTACTTC. It yields the protein CASSRGQVIYNEQYF.

Notes on this clone: In the same sample, other DNA sequences code for this CDR3. The V gene is TRBV5-4, the J gene TRBJ1-1; 9 bases match TRBD1. CDR1 SGHNT and CDR2 YYREEE come from the germline V gene (reference sequence). The V segment lost 3 bases and the J segment 1 base; nucleotides outside the gene matches: 4. The CDR3 totals 15 residues. The CDR3 nucleotides are TGTGCCAGCAGCTCTCCGGGACAGGGGAACACTGAAGCTTTCTTT. This translates into CASSSPGQGNTEAFF.

This clone was counted between two and nine times. This rearrangement joins TRBV6-1 to TRBJ2-7; D possibly corresponds to TRBD2 (6 bases). The CDR3 spans 13 residues. Trimming took off 6 bases at V and 2 bases at J, with 11 bases between the two ends. Per the germline V gene, CDR1 is MNHNS and CDR2 is SASEGT. The CDR3 here is CASRLADTYEQYF. CDR3 coding DNA: TGTGCCAGCAGACTAGCTGACACCTACGAGCAGTACTTC.

The table lists this clone with a few counts. The rearrangement links TRBV5-1 to TRBJ1-2; D is perhaps TRBD1 (5 bases). This CDR3 is 12 amino acids long. Trimming took 4 bases from V and 6 from J, leaving 10 bases between them. Germline V CDR1 and CDR2: SGHRS, YFSETQ. For the CDR3, the DNA is TGCGCCAGCAGCCCATCCAGGGATGGCTACACCTTC. It specifies CASSPSRDGYTF.

The chain carries TRBV7-8 and TRBJ2-3, with D tentatively TRBD2 (5 bases). Germline CDR1 is SGHVS and CDR2 is FQNEAQ. The CDR3 is 13 residues long. Trimming took 3 bases from V and 6 from J, leaving 10 bases between them. CDR3 coding DNA: TGTGCCAGCAGCTTTGGAGGTTCGGATACGCAGTATTTT. Protein: CASSFGGSDTQYF.